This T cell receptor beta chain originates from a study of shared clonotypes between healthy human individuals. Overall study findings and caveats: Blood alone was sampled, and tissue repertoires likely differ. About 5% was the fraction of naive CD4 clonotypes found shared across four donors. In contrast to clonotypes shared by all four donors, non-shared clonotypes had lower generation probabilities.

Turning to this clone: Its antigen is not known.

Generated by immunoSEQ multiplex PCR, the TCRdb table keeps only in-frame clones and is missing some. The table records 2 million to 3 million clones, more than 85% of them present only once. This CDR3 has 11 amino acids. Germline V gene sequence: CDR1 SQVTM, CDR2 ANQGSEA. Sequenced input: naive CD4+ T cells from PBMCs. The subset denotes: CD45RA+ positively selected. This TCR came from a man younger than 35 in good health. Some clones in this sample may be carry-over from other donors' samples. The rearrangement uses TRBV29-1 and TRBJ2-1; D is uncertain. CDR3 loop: CSGWKADEQFF. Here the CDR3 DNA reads TGCAGTGGGTGGAAAGCTGATGAGCAGTTCTTC.